Listed here is a single TCR beta chain. Its antigen is still unknown. This entry is derived from a study of radiation and T cells in renal cell carcinoma. Overall study findings and caveats: In blood, top tumor clones expanded by 2 weeks, shrinking by 4.

Assay: immunoSEQ multiplex PCR; the TCRdb copy retains only in-frame clones and omits some. Of 150,000 or so clones in the sample, about 88% were seen once. This CDR3 is built from 15 residues. Trimming stripped 7 bases from V and 0 bases from J, with 16 bases between. CDR1 and CDR2 (germline): MNHEY, SVGAGI. Time point here: baseline pretreatment blood. Sample treatment: 15 Gy SBRT to primary tumor, nephrectomy 4 weeks later. Blood was sampled at baseline, 2 weeks and 4 weeks after SBRT. The sample here was blood, taken from a patient whose treatment included radiotherapy and nephrectomy. The chain carries TRBV6-5 and TRBJ2-7, with D perhaps assigned TRBD1 or TRBD2 (7 bases each). This clonotype was sampled from a woman between 65 and 79 years old with renal cell carcinoma. The CDR3 loop is CASNLQGGSSYEQYF. The CDR3 bases are TGTGCCAGCAACCTTCAGGGGGGGAGCTCCTACGAGCAGTACTTC.